The 18 T cell receptor beta chains in this list originate from one sample, sequenced in a study of shared clonotypes between healthy human individuals (dated by TCRdb to the early 2020s). The library was generated by the immunoSEQ multiplex PCR assay. What TCRdb holds here is the immuneACCESS table cut down to in-frame rearrangements. Part of the clones is not present; checked against another copy, under half of the missing clones reflect an unresolved V gene, and the others are unexplained. The sample includes roughly 640,000 clones, with around 97% observed a single time. The ten largest clones represent about 0.06% of the sample. Sequencing was done on a sample of naive CD4+ T cells sorted from blood. The sample's cell subset or site, from its label and the paper: CD45RA+ positively selected. The origin of the receptors is a woman aged 30 to 39 in good health.

The chain joins TRBV28 to TRBJ1-5; D unclear. The length of the CDR3 is 15 residues. V lost 5 bases to trimming and J lost 7 bases, with 18 bases between them. Germline V gene sequence: CDR1 MDHEN, CDR2 SYDVKM. The CDR3 loop is CASSPSSLLLQPQHF. The CDR3 DNA follows: TGTGCCAGCAGTCCATCCTCCCTGCTTCTGCAGCCCCAGCATTTT.

The J gene is TRBJ2-2, the V gene TRBV18; the D is unclear. Germline V lookup: CDR1 KGHSH, CDR2 LQKENI. The CDR3 sequence is 14 residues long. The V gene lost 0 bases and the J gene lost 1 base, with 3 bases spanning the gap. CDR3 residues: CASSPPKNTGELFF. Here the CDR3 DNA reads TGTGCCAGCTCACCACCGAAGAACACCGGGGAGCTGTTTTTT.

The genes are TRBV7-2 and TRBJ1-2, with D possibly being TRBD1 (5 bases). The CDR3 has 16 residues. Germline V gives CDR1 SGHTA, CDR2 FQGNSA. The V end lost 2 bases, the J end lost 6 bases, and 19 bases lay between the germline ends. The CDR3 is CASSLSFRSGGHGYTF. CDR3 DNA sequence: TGTGCCAGCAGCTTAAGCTTCAGGTCGGGGGGACATGGCTACACCTTC.

V is TRBV11-2 and J is TRBJ2-7; D ambiguous. V shed 6 bases and J shed 3 bases, with 18 bases lying between them. Germline lookup yields CDR1 SGHAT and CDR2 FQNNGV. The CDR3 is 15 amino acids. The CDR3 region is CASSSRDGTIYEQYF. The CDR3 region has the DNA TGTGCCAGCAGTTCGAGAGACGGAACTATCTACGAGCAGTACTTC. The whole variable domain, remainder taken from reference TRBV11-2 and TRBJ2-7, is EAGVAQSPRYKIIEKRQSVAFWCNPISGHATLYWYQQILGQGPKLLIQFQNNGVVDDSQLPKDRFSAERLKGVDSTLKIQPAKLEDSAVYLCASSSRDGTIYEQYFGPGTRLTVT.

The chain uses TRBV6-6 and TRBJ1-1; D is ambiguous. V lost 6 bases and J lost 5, with 7 bases in between. The CDR3 spans 11 residues. The germline gives CDR1 MNHNY, CDR2 SVGAGI (reference sequence). The CDR3 bases are TGTGCCAGCAGCCTTCATACTGAAGCTTTCTTT. Translated, it gives CASSLHTEAFF.

The chain joins TRBV6-5 to TRBJ2-1; D could derive from TRBD1 or TRBD2 (5 bases each). V lost 4 bases to trimming and J lost 9 bases, with 7 bases between them. This CDR3 comprises 11 residues. CDR1 MNHEY and CDR2 SVGAGI come from the germline V gene. The CDR3 reads CASSLRGEQFF. CDR3 coding DNA: TGTGCCAGCAGTTTGAGGGGTGAGCAGTTCTTC.

The chain combines TRBV27 with TRBJ1-2, with D uncertain. Trimming took 5 bases from V and 2 from J, leaving 9 bases between them. Germline V gene lookup returns CDR1 MNHEY and CDR2 SMNVEV (reference sequence). CDR3 size: 13 residues. CDR3 protein: CASSTPGNYGYTF. DNA of the CDR3: TGTGCCAGCAGTACCCCGGGGAACTATGGCTACACCTTC.

This clone was seen a single time. This chain connects TRBV28 to TRBJ2-1, with D maybe TRBD2 (6 bases). The length of the CDR3 is 15 residues. V was shortened by 2 bases and J by 2 bases, with 10 bases between the two germline ends. Germline values: CDR1 MDHEN, CDR2 SYDVKM. CDR3 in amino acids: CASSLGGGTYNEQFF. The CDR3 nucleotides read TGTGCCAGCAGTTTAGGGGGAGGTACCTACAATGAGCAGTTCTTC.

The V call is TRBV19, the J call TRBJ2-3, with D hard to call. The V end was cut by 6 bases, the J end by 2 bases, with 12 bases between. The CDR3 contains 14 residues. CDR1 and CDR2 from the germline V gene are LNHDA and SQIVND (reference sequence). The CDR3 sequence is CASSPNHSTDTQYF. The CDR3 DNA follows: TGTGCCAGTAGCCCGAATCATTCCACAGATACGCAGTATTTT.

The chain recombines TRBV6-1 with TRBJ1-4; D is possibly TRBD1 (5 bases). CDR1 and CDR2 from the germline V gene are MNHNS and SASEGT. The V end was cut by 4 bases, the J end by 8 bases, with 14 bases between. The CDR3 extends over 14 amino acids. This chain's CDR3 is CASSASGVREKLFF. The CDR3 DNA follows: TGTGCCAGCAGTGCTTCGGGGGTTCGAGAAAAACTGTTTTTT.

The chain has TRBV4-1 and TRBJ1-2; D not certain. Trimming cost V 0 bases and J 5 bases, with 10 bases left between them. The CDR3 consists of 14 residues. Germline V gene lookup returns CDR1 MGHRA and CDR2 YSYEKL. This CDR3 reads CASSQDRAVYGYTF. Written as DNA, the CDR3 is TGCGCCAGCAGCCAAGATCGGGCAGTATATGGCTACACCTTC.

The V call is TRBV6-5, the J call TRBJ2-1; TRBD2 aligns across 12 bases. Trimming cost V 6 bases and J 6 bases; bases outside gene matches: 6. The CDR3 runs 15 residues. Germline V CDR1 and CDR2: MNHEY, SVGAGI. The CDR3 nucleotides are TGTGCCAGCAGCTCAGGACTAGCGGGATTCAATGAGCAGTTCTTC. It codes for CASSSGLAGFNEQFF.

The chain uses TRBV28 and TRBJ2-7; 9 nucleotides align to TRBD1. V lost 6 bases, J lost 1 base, and 7 bases stayed unmatched. Germline CDR1 and CDR2: MDHEN and SYDVKM. The CDR3 extends over 15 amino acids. Here the CDR3 reads CASSRPGTGSYEQYF. The CDR3 nucleotides read TGTGCCAGCAGCCGGCCGGGGACAGGGTCCTACGAGCAGTACTTC.

The chain carries TRBV5-1 and TRBJ2-4, with 7 nucleotides matching TRBD1. The V gene end was trimmed by 3 bases and the J gene end by 4 bases; junction bases not matched to a gene: 10. Per the germline V gene, CDR1 is SGHRS and CDR2 is YFSETQ. The CDR3 extends over 16 amino acids. The chain's CDR3 is CASSSGSTGVKNIQYF. DNA for the CDR3: TGCGCCAGCAGCTCGGGATCCACAGGGGTGAAAAACATTCAGTACTTC. Full variable domain (missing parts from reference TRBV5-1 and TRBJ2-4): KAGVTQTPRYLIKTRGQQVTLSCSPISGHRSVSWYQQTPGQGLQFLFEYFSETQRNKGNFPGRFSGRQFSNSRSEMNVSTLELGDSALYLCASSSGSTGVKNIQYFGAGTRLSVL.

This sequence joins TRBV7-8 and TRBJ2-4; unclear D gene. The germline gives CDR1 SGHVS, CDR2 FQNEAQ. The CDR3 spans 18 residues. V was cut by 5 bases and J by 0 bases, with 20 bases left in between. CDR3 residues: CASSPRPRDPIAKNIQYF. DNA of the CDR3: TGTGCCAGCAGCCCAAGGCCCCGTGACCCTATAGCCAAAAACATTCAGTACTTC.

The V gene is TRBV11-3, the J gene TRBJ2-1; 8 bases align to TRBD2. Germline V lookup: CDR1 SGHNT, CDR2 YENEEA. This CDR3 contains 15 residues. The V and J ends lost 2 bases and 1 base, in that order; junction bases with no gene match: 1. The CDR3 sequence: CASSLSGRSYNEQFF. CDR3 sequence (DNA): TGTGCCAGCAGCTTAAGCGGGAGATCCTACAATGAGCAGTTCTTC.

The chain links TRBV28 to TRBJ2-1; 12 bases align to TRBD1. After removal of 7 bases from V and 7 bases from J, the junction contained 5 bases not matched to a gene. Looked up from germline, CDR1 is MDHEN and CDR2 is SYDVKM. There are 14 residues in the CDR3. The DNA for the CDR3 is TGTGCCAGCAAGGGACAGGGGGCGCGAAATGAGCAGTTCTTC. As protein: CASKGQGARNEQFF.

This sequence joins TRBV7-3 and TRBJ1-2; 9 bases map to TRBD1. Germline CDR1 is SGHTA and CDR2 is FQGTGA. Unmatched junction bases numbered 7, after V lost 10 bases and J lost 4 bases. The CDR3 extends over 13 amino acids. The CDR3 DNA follows: TGTGCCACCCGACTGACAGGGGGCTATGGCTACACCTTC. Protein product: CATRLTGGYGYTF. Supplemented by reference TRBV7-3 and TRBJ1-2, the full variable domain reads GAGVSQTPSNKVTEKGKYVELRCDPISGHTALYWYRQSLGQGPEFLIYFQGTGAADDSGLPNDRFFAVRPEGSVSTLKIQRTERGDSAVYLCATRLTGGYGYTFGSGTRLTVV.